Detailed here is one T cell receptor beta chain. Antigen specificity is unknown. The data were taken from a study of Ad26.COV2.S vaccination and SARS-CoV-2 variants. Study results and caveats: Among vaccine recipients, spike-specific TCR breadth exceeded that of placebo recipients.

The treatment was: some 20 received Ad26.COV2.S at low or high dose, single or two shots; about 5 received placebo; per-sample allocation not given. Day 63 after the first injection of vaccine or placebo was the sampling time. An Ad26 vector that expressed Wuhan-strain SARS-CoV-2 spike constituted the vaccine. The protocol was immunoSEQ multiplex PCR, while the TCRdb copy is restricted to in-frame clones and leaves out a portion. The data hold about 440,000 clones, with 80% to 95% observed a single time. The material sequenced was peripheral blood, taken in a trial of Ad26.COV2.S vaccine versus placebo. The receptor was derived from a person between 18 and 65 years old who received the Ad26.COV2.S COVID-19 vaccine or a placebo.

The chain's CDR3 is CSVEDTDTGELFF. The CDR3 nucleotides are TGCAGCGTTGAAGATACGGACACCGGGGAGCTGTTTTTT. This chain links TRBV29-1 with TRBJ2-2; D not resolved. The CDR3 is made up of 13 amino acids. V shed 0 bases and J shed 3 bases, with 5 bases lying between them. Germline-derived CDR1 and CDR2 are SQVTM and ANQGSEA.